This is a list of T cell receptor beta chains from one sample in a study of blood T cells in healthy people across ages. TCRdb re-called the 5' RACE reads through MiXCR, storing one row per CDR3 protein. The sample includes hundreds of thousands of distinct CDR3 sequences, less than 70% of them seen just once. Sequenced: blood. The source is a man at least 80 years old in good health. The CDR3 runs from the conserved cysteine through the conserved F or W. The D gene is left open where the match is weak. Clone size is shown for a subset of rows, as once, few, many or a class of expanded clone.

J: TRBJ2-3; D: TRBD2; V: TRBV18; size: NA; DNA: TGTGCCAGCTCAATAAGCGGGATTGTCACAGATACGCAGTATTTT; CDR3: CASSISGIVTDTQYF
J: TRBJ2-6; D: NA; V: TRBV6-7; size: NA; DNA: TGTGCCAGCAGTTTACGGGGCGGGGTGCATGGAGGGGCCAACGTCCTGACTTTC; CDR3: CASSLRGGVHGGANVLTF
J: TRBJ1-5; D: NA; V: TRBV2; size: NA; DNA: TGTGCCAGCAGTAGGGGCCAGGGACTGGAGCCCCAGCATTTT; CDR3: CASSRGQGLEPQHF
J: TRBJ2-7; D: NA; V: TRBV24-1; size: NA; DNA: TGTGCCACCAGTGATTTGAACGATAACGAGCAGTACTTC; CDR3: CATSDLNDNEQYF
J: TRBJ2-3; D: NA; V: TRBV2; size: NA; DNA: TGTGCCAGCAGTGAAGCGCTTCGGAGGGACACTCCAGCGTATTTT; CDR3: CASSEALRRDTPAYF
J: TRBJ2-3; D: NA; V: TRBV5-1; size: NA; DNA: TGCGCCACCGGCCCCGAGACTACCACAGATACGCAGTATTTT; CDR3: CATGPETTTDTQYF
J: TRBJ2-7; D: TRBD1; V: TRBV28; size: NA; DNA: TGTGCCAGCAGCCAGGACCTGGGACAGGGCTTGAAGCAGTACTTC; CDR3: CASSQDLGQGLKQYF
J: TRBJ2-7; D: TRBD2; V: TRBV4-2; size: few; DNA: TGTGCCAGCAGCGGGGGGGGACTGTACGAGCAGTACTTC; CDR3: CASSGGGLYEQYF
J: TRBJ1-4; D: NA; V: TRBV5-1; size: NA; DNA: TGCGCCAGCAGGGCAGGTCCCGCAACTAATGAAAAACTGTTTTTT; CDR3: CASRAGPATNEKLFF
J: TRBJ1-2; D: NA; V: TRBV29-1; size: NA; DNA: TGCAGCGTTGGGCCGGAAGATGGCTACACCTTC; CDR3: CSVGPEDGYTF
J: TRBJ1-4; D: NA; V: TRBV20-1; size: NA; DNA: TGCAGTGCTAGAGATCCCAGGGAAGCTAATGAAAAACTGTTTTTT; CDR3: CSARDPREANEKLFF
J: TRBJ2-3; D: NA; V: TRBV3-1; size: many; DNA: TGTGCCAGCAGCCAAGACGGGGGACTGCGGGATACGCAGTATTTT; CDR3: CASSQDGGLRDTQYF
J: TRBJ2-4; D: NA; V: TRBV20-1; size: NA; DNA: TGCAGTGCTAGCAGACAGCAACATACGGAGCAGTACTTC; CDR3: CSASRQQHTEQYF
J: TRBJ2-5; D: NA; V: TRBV6-5; size: few; DNA: TGTGCCAGCAGTTACAGTGAGGTTCAAGAGACCCAGTACTTC; CDR3: CASSYSEVQETQYF